This T cell receptor beta chain was identified in a study of T cell repertoires in cytomegalovirus infection. At the level of the study: It can be stated that public TCR beta signatures indicated CMV infection as well as a matching HLA type.

The study's findings and limits: Carriers of CMV plus the relevant HLA were identified by cumulative public TCR beta family frequency. Within the response measured ex vivo, HLA-C-restricted CMV-specific TCR beta clonotypes were dominant.

The CDR3 extends over 14 amino acids. CDR1 is SGHTA and CDR2 is FQGTGA in the germline V gene. From the reads, TCRdb called clonotypes with MiXCR, one entry per CDR3 protein. This sample has around 900,000 distinct CDR3 sequences, with approximately 32% found just once. A note on this clonotype: Its specificity is unknown. The junction differs from germline at one of its ends, possibly a read error.

This TCR was sampled from a human donor in good health (CMV status not recorded). Some clones in this sample may be carry-over from other donors' samples. The sequenced sample was cultured CD8+ T cells from PBMCs, obtained from culture after CMV antigen stimulation. The rearrangement joins TRBV7-3 to TRBJ2-3; D might be TRBD2 (6 bases). CDR3 loop: CASSLTGEVDTQYF. The CDR3 DNA sequence: TGTGCCAGCAGTTTAACCGGGGAGGTAGATACGCAGTATTTT.